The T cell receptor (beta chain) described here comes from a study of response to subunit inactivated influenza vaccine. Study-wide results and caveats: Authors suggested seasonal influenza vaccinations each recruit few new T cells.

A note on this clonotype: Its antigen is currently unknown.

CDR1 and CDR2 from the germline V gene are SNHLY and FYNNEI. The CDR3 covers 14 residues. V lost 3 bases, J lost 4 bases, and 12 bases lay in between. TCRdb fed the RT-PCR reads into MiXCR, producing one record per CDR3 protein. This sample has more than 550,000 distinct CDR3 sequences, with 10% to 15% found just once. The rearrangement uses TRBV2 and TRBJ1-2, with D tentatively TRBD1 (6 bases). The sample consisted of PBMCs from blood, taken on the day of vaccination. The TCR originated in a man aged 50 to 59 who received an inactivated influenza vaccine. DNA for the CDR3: TGTGCCAGCAGTGACCAGGGAGGGGGCTATGGCTACACCTTC. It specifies CASSDQGGGYGYTF.